This is a list of T cell receptor beta chains from one sample in a study of T cell responses to AZD1222 COVID-19 vaccine. The assay was immunoSEQ multiplex PCR, and TCRdb's table has in-frame clones only and misses some. The sample has approximately 100,000 clones, 85% to 90% seen once. This specimen was peripheral blood, taken on day 0 of AZD1222 vaccination. The receptors were sampled from an adult in good health. CDR3s include the opening cysteine and the closing phenylalanine or tryptophan. The D gene is left open where the match is weak. For some rows the clone size is stated as once, few or many, or as a class when expanded; others skip it.

v_gene: TRBV28
j_gene: TRBJ1-4
d_gene: .
abundance: .
CDR3aa: CASSSQYQKLFF
CDR3nt: TGTGCCAGCAGTTCCCAGTACCAAAAACTGTTTTTT

v_gene: TRBV12-3/TRBV12-4
j_gene: TRBJ1-2
d_gene: .
abundance: few
CDR3aa: CASSHRRLGGYTF
CDR3nt: TGTGCCAGCAGTCACCGTCGACTAGGGGGCTACACCTTC

v_gene: TRBV5-1
j_gene: TRBJ2-7
d_gene: TRBD1
abundance: .
CDR3aa: CASSPTGGEWDEQYF
CDR3nt: TGCGCCAGCAGCCCCACAGGGGGAGAGTGGGACGAGCAGTACTTC

v_gene: TRBV19
j_gene: TRBJ2-2
d_gene: .
abundance: .
CDR3aa: CASSITSGTGELFF
CDR3nt: TGTGCCAGTAGTATCACCTCGGGCACCGGGGAGCTGTTTTTT

v_gene: TRBV9
j_gene: TRBJ2-1
d_gene: .
abundance: .
CDR3aa: CASSVGTSYNEQFF
CDR3nt: TGTGCCAGCAGCGTAGGAACTTCCTACAATGAGCAGTTCTTC

v_gene: TRBV7-2
j_gene: TRBJ2-5
d_gene: TRBD2
abundance: .
CDR3aa: CASSLLGGSGREETQYF
CDR3nt: TGTGCCAGCAGCCTACTCGGCGGTAGCGGGAGGGAAGAGACCCAGTACTTC

v_gene: TRBV3-1/TRBV3-2
j_gene: TRBJ2-5
d_gene: TRBD2
abundance: .
CDR3aa: CASSQRGTSVETQYF
CDR3nt: TGTGCCAGCAGCCAAAGAGGGACTAGCGTAGAGACCCAGTACTTC

v_gene: TRBV28
j_gene: TRBJ1-2
d_gene: TRBD1
abundance: .
CDR3aa: CASSRDRLYGYTF
CDR3nt: TGTGCCAGCAGTCGGGACAGGCTCTATGGCTACACCTTC

v_gene: TRBV9
j_gene: TRBJ1-3
d_gene: .
abundance: .
CDR3aa: CASSVDRSSGNTIYF
CDR3nt: TGTGCCAGCAGCGTAGATAGAAGCTCTGGAAACACCATATATTTT

v_gene: TRBV11-3
j_gene: TRBJ2-2
d_gene: .
abundance: .
CDR3aa: CASSSRGGLTTGELFF
CDR3nt: TGTGCCAGCAGCTCCCGCGGCGGACTAACCACCGGGGAGCTGTTTTTT

v_gene: TRBV9
j_gene: TRBJ1-2
d_gene: .
abundance: .
CDR3aa: CASSVGEGPLGDGYTF
CDR3nt: TGTGCCAGCAGCGTCGGGGAGGGACCCTTAGGGGATGGCTACACCTTC

v_gene: TRBV14
j_gene: TRBJ2-5
d_gene: TRBD1
abundance: .
CDR3aa: CASSARTGHKETQYF
CDR3nt: TGTGCCAGCAGCGCACGGACAGGCCATAAAGAGACCCAGTACTTC

v_gene: TRBV19
j_gene: TRBJ1-1
d_gene: .
abundance: few
CDR3aa: CASSISGINTEAFF
CDR3nt: TGTGCCAGTAGTATCTCAGGAATAAACACTGAAGCTTTCTTT

v_gene: TRBV2
j_gene: TRBJ1-1
d_gene: .
abundance: .
CDR3aa: CASSEKGRAFF
CDR3nt: TGTGCCAGCAGTGAAAAGGGGAGAGCTTTCTTT

v_gene: TRBV6-2/TRBV6-3
j_gene: TRBJ1-3
d_gene: TRBD1
abundance: .
CDR3aa: CASSYSGQGAQVLPGNTIYF
CDR3nt: TGTGCCAGCAGTTATTCCGGACAGGGGGCTCAAGTTCTTCCTGGAAACACCATATATTTT

v_gene: TRBV27
j_gene: TRBJ1-1
d_gene: .
abundance: .
CDR3aa: CASSLAGGTEAFF
CDR3nt: TGTGCCAGCAGTTTGGCCGGGGGGACTGAAGCTTTCTTT

v_gene: TRBV2
j_gene: TRBJ2-6
d_gene: .
abundance: .
CDR3aa: CASSRGANVLTF
CDR3nt: TGTGCCAGCAGTCGGGGGGCCAACGTCCTGACTTTC

v_gene: TRBV29-1
j_gene: TRBJ1-1
d_gene: .
abundance: .
CDR3aa: CSVESHEGTEAFF
CDR3nt: TGCAGCGTTGAAAGTCACGAGGGCACTGAAGCTTTCTTT

v_gene: TRBV19
j_gene: TRBJ2-2
d_gene: .
abundance: .
CDR3aa: CASSIQGSGELFF
CDR3nt: TGTGCCAGTAGTATTCAGGGTAGCGGGGAGCTGTTTTTT

v_gene: TRBV28
j_gene: TRBJ2-1
d_gene: .
abundance: once
CDR3aa: CVSIGYNEQFF
CDR3nt: TGTGTCAGCATTGGCTACAATGAGCAGTTCTTC

v_gene: TRBV5-1
j_gene: TRBJ1-1
d_gene: .
abundance: .
CDR3aa: CASSLVPGMNTEAFF
CDR3nt: TGCGCCAGCAGCTTGGTTCCGGGAATGAACACTGAAGCTTTCTTT

v_gene: TRBV3-1/TRBV3-2
j_gene: TRBJ2-2
d_gene: .
abundance: .
CDR3aa: CASSQGTPGELFF
CDR3nt: TGTGCCAGCAGCCAAGGGACGCCAGGGGAGCTGTTTTTT

v_gene: TRBV28
j_gene: TRBJ1-6
d_gene: TRBD1
abundance: once
CDR3aa: CASSSPTGRNSPLHF
CDR3nt: TGTGCCAGCAGTTCCCCGACAGGGCGGAATTCACCCCTCCACTTT

v_gene: TRBV19
j_gene: TRBJ1-1
d_gene: TRBD1
abundance: .
CDR3aa: CASSIRTGTGNTEAFF
CDR3nt: TGTGCCAGTAGTATTCGAACCGGGACAGGGAACACTGAAGCTTTCTTT

v_gene: TRBV18
j_gene: TRBJ1-3
d_gene: .
abundance: .
CDR3aa: CASSPPSMRNTIYF
CDR3nt: TGTGCCAGCTCACCACCGAGTATGCGAAACACCATATATTTT

v_gene: TRBV30
j_gene: TRBJ1-6
d_gene: .
abundance: .
CDR3aa: CAWSVLGGRGDSPLHF
CDR3nt: TGTGCCTGGAGTGTCTTAGGGGGGCGCGGGGATTCACCCCTCCACTTT

v_gene: TRBV7-2
j_gene: TRBJ2-5
d_gene: TRBD1
abundance: .
CDR3aa: CASSLTRGQETQYF
CDR3nt: TGTGCCAGCAGCTTAACCAGGGGGCAGGAGACCCAGTACTTC

v_gene: TRBV19
j_gene: TRBJ2-3
d_gene: .
abundance: .
CDR3aa: CASCGQSYTQYF
CDR3nt: TGTGCCAGCTGCGGACAGTCCTATACGCAGTATTTT

v_gene: TRBV6-1
j_gene: TRBJ2-7
d_gene: .
abundance: once
CDR3aa: CASSEGVSYEQYF
CDR3nt: TGTGCCAGCAGTGAAGGGGTATCCTACGAGCAGTACTTC

v_gene: TRBV5-4
j_gene: TRBJ1-2
d_gene: .
abundance: .
CDR3aa: CASSLLQGNYGYTF
CDR3nt: TGTGCCAGCAGCTTGTTACAGGGTAACTATGGCTACACCTTC

v_gene: TRBV7-8
j_gene: TRBJ2-1
d_gene: .
abundance: .
CDR3aa: CASSLTGNEQFF
CDR3nt: TGTGCCAGCAGCCTCACAGGTAATGAGCAGTTCTTC

v_gene: TRBV5-1
j_gene: TRBJ1-4
d_gene: .
abundance: .
CDR3aa: CASSLPAGEKLFF
CDR3nt: TGCGCCAGCAGCTTGCCGGCGGGTGAAAAACTGTTTTTT

v_gene: TRBV10-3
j_gene: TRBJ1-3
d_gene: .
abundance: few
CDR3aa: CAISESSGRGNTIYF
CDR3nt: TGTGCCATCAGTGAGTCGTCGGGGAGGGGAAACACCATATATTTT

v_gene: TRBV7-2
j_gene: TRBJ1-1
d_gene: .
abundance: .
CDR3aa: CASSPEPGLSEAFF
CDR3nt: TGTGCCAGCAGCCCTGAACCGGGACTGAGTGAAGCTTTCTTT

v_gene: TRBV6-5
j_gene: TRBJ2-3
d_gene: .
abundance: .
CDR3aa: CASFAWADTDTQYF
CDR3nt: TGTGCCAGCTTTGCCTGGGCGGACACAGATACGCAGTATTTT

v_gene: TRBV18
j_gene: TRBJ1-1
d_gene: .
abundance: .
CDR3aa: CASSPHAAGVPTEAFF
CDR3nt: TGTGCCAGCTCACCCCACGCGGCAGGAGTTCCCACTGAAGCTTTCTTT

v_gene: TRBV28
j_gene: TRBJ2-5
d_gene: .
abundance: .
CDR3aa: CASSFSGGRETQYF
CDR3nt: TGTGCCAGCAGTTTCTCGGGGGGCAGGGAGACCCAGTACTTC

v_gene: TRBV29-1
j_gene: TRBJ2-7
d_gene: TRBD1
abundance: .
CDR3aa: CSVEEDRGNEQYF
CDR3nt: TGCAGCGTTGAAGAAGACAGGGGGAACGAGCAGTACTTC

v_gene: TRBV7-8
j_gene: TRBJ2-7
d_gene: .
abundance: once
CDR3aa: CASSFNRDSYEQYF
CDR3nt: TGTGCCAGCAGCTTCAACAGGGACTCCTACGAGCAGTACTTC

v_gene: TRBV19
j_gene: TRBJ1-1
d_gene: .
abundance: .
CDR3aa: CASTRRTEAFF
CDR3nt: TGTGCCAGTACCCGTCGTACTGAAGCTTTCTTT

v_gene: TRBV30
j_gene: TRBJ2-7
d_gene: .
abundance: once
CDR3aa: CAWSVWDGSYEQYF
CDR3nt: TGTGCCTGGAGTGTATGGGACGGCAGCTACGAGCAGTACTTC

v_gene: TRBV27
j_gene: TRBJ2-2
d_gene: TRBD2
abundance: .
CDR3aa: CASRPKRESSGELFF
CDR3nt: TGTGCCAGCAGACCTAAGCGGGAGTCGTCCGGGGAGCTGTTTTTT

v_gene: TRBV3-1/TRBV3-2
j_gene: TRBJ1-2
d_gene: .
abundance: .
CDR3aa: CASSRGGGYTF
CDR3nt: TGTGCCAGCAGCAGGGGAGGAGGCTACACCTTC

v_gene: TRBV6-5
j_gene: TRBJ1-2
d_gene: TRBD1
abundance: .
CDR3aa: CASSQWTGGHGYTF
CDR3nt: TGTGCCAGCAGTCAGTGGACAGGGGGCCATGGCTACACCTTC

v_gene: TRBV28
j_gene: TRBJ1-2
d_gene: .
abundance: .
CDR3aa: CASSSVMKGYTF
CDR3nt: TGTGCCAGCAGTTCCGTTATGAAGGGCTACACCTTC

v_gene: TRBV23-1
j_gene: TRBJ2-1
d_gene: TRBD1
abundance: .
CDR3aa: CASSHDYGQVWNEQFF
CDR3nt: TGCGCCAGCAGTCACGACTACGGACAGGTCTGGAATGAGCAGTTCTTC

v_gene: TRBV7-2
j_gene: TRBJ1-1
d_gene: .
abundance: .
CDR3aa: CASSLVSSGNTEAFF
CDR3nt: TGTGCCAGCAGCTTAGTATCCAGCGGGAACACTGAAGCTTTCTTT

v_gene: TRBV4-3
j_gene: TRBJ2-1
d_gene: .
abundance: .
CDR3aa: CASSQFPAGGNEQFF
CDR3nt: TGCGCCAGCAGCCAATTCCCGGCTGGGGGCAATGAGCAGTTCTTC

v_gene: TRBV4-2
j_gene: TRBJ2-7
d_gene: .
abundance: .
CDR3aa: CASSQENPGPYEQYF
CDR3nt: TGTGCCAGCAGCCAAGAAAACCCAGGGCCCTACGAGCAGTACTTC

v_gene: TRBV30
j_gene: TRBJ2-1
d_gene: TRBD1
abundance: few
CDR3aa: CACDRGWNEQFF
CDR3nt: TGTGCCTGTGACAGGGGGTGGAATGAGCAGTTCTTC

v_gene: TRBV6-2/TRBV6-3
j_gene: TRBJ2-2
d_gene: .
abundance: .
CDR3aa: CASTYPLLAESTGELFF
CDR3nt: TGTGCCAGCACTTACCCCCTTTTAGCGGAGAGCACCGGGGAGCTGTTTTTT

v_gene: TRBV6-6
j_gene: TRBJ2-7
d_gene: TRBD1
abundance: once
CDR3aa: CASSYSDRVYEQYF
CDR3nt: TGTGCCAGCAGTTACTCGGACAGGGTATACGAGCAGTACTTC

v_gene: TRBV28
j_gene: TRBJ2-7
d_gene: TRBD2
abundance: .
CDR3aa: CASTATSDPEQYF
CDR3nt: TGTGCCAGCACCGCGACTAGCGACCCCGAGCAGTACTTC

v_gene: TRBV7-8
j_gene: TRBJ2-7
d_gene: .
abundance: .
CDR3aa: CASSLGRVGYEQYF
CDR3nt: TGTGCCAGCAGCTTAGGCAGGGTGGGCTACGAGCAGTACTTC

v_gene: TRBV28
j_gene: TRBJ1-5
d_gene: .
abundance: .
CDR3aa: CASSNSGANQPQHF
CDR3nt: TGTGCCAGCAGTAATTCAGGGGCAAATCAGCCCCAGCATTTT

v_gene: TRBV9
j_gene: TRBJ1-3
d_gene: .
abundance: .
CDR3aa: CASSVDQMVGGGKSGNTIYF
CDR3nt: TGTGCCAGCAGCGTAGACCAAATGGTCGGGGGGGGCAAATCTGGAAACACCATATATTTT

v_gene: TRBV6-5
j_gene: TRBJ2-1
d_gene: .
abundance: .
CDR3aa: CASSARVLDEQFF
CDR3nt: TGTGCCAGCAGCGCAAGGGTTCTGGATGAGCAGTTCTTC

v_gene: TRBV10-3
j_gene: TRBJ2-1
d_gene: TRBD2
abundance: .
CDR3aa: CATKAGDRYNEQFF
CDR3nt: TGTGCCACAAAAGCGGGAGATCGTTACAATGAGCAGTTCTTC

v_gene: TRBV9
j_gene: TRBJ2-3
d_gene: TRBD2
abundance: .
CDR3aa: CASSGSSGRGWDTQYF
CDR3nt: TGTGCCAGCAGCGGATCTAGCGGGCGAGGCTGGGATACGCAGTATTTT